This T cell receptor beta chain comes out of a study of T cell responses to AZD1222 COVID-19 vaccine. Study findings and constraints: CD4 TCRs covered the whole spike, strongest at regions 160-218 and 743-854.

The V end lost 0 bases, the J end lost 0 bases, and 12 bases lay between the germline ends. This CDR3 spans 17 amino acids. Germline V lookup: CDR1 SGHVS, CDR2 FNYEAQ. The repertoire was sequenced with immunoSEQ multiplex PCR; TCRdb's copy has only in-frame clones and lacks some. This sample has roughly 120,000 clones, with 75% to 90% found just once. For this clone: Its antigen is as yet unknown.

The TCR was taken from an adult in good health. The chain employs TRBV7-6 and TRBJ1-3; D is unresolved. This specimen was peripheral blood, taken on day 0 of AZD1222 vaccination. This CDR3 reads CASSLAADFFSGNTIYF. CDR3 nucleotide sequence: TGTGCCAGCAGCTTAGCCGCGGACTTTTTCTCTGGAAACACCATATATTTT.